What follows are 25 T cell receptor beta chains derived from one specimen sequenced in a study of lymphopenia after photon versus proton radiotherapy. The protocol was immunoSEQ multiplex PCR, while the TCRdb copy is restricted to in-frame clones and leaves out a portion. The sample consists of some 7,000 clones, more than 65% of them appearing once. The source was peripheral blood, collected from a patient treated with photon-based radiotherapy. All receptors come from a man aged 25-45 years with gastric cancer.

This rearrangement joins TRBV19 to TRBJ2-1; the match to TRBD2 covers 11 bases. The V segment lost 5 bases and the J segment 9 bases; nucleotides outside the gene matches: 12. CDR1 and CDR2 (germline): LNHDA, SQIVND (reference sequence). This CDR3 comprises 16 residues. The CDR3 spells CASSYWPSGRTGEQFF. In DNA form, the CDR3 reads TGTGCCAGTAGTTACTGGCCTAGCGGGAGGACGGGTGAGCAGTTCTTC. Full variable domain (missing parts from reference TRBV19 and TRBJ2-1): DGGITQSPKYLFRKEGQNVTLSCEQNLNHDAMYWYRQDPGQGLRLIYYSQIVNDFQKGDIAEGYSVSREKKESFPLTVTSAQKNPTAFYLCASSYWPSGRTGEQFFGPGTRLTVL.

With respect to this clone: The identical CDR3 is also encoded by other nucleotide sequences in the sample. The CDR3 nucleotides are TGTGCCAGCAACCCAGGGAATGAGCAGTTCTTC. Translation gives CASNPGNEQFF. The rearrangement joins TRBV2 to TRBJ2-1, with a possible D match to TRBD1 (5 bases). Between the trimmed V and J ends, which lost 7 bases and 7 bases, there was a span of 8 bases. This CDR3 region has 11 residues. CDR1 and CDR2 (germline): SNHLY, FYNNEI.

The V call is TRBV11-3, the J call TRBJ2-1; the D call may be TRBD1 or TRBD2 (6 bases each). Looked up from germline, CDR1 is SGHNT and CDR2 is YENEEA. Trimming removed 2 bases from V and 6 bases from J, with 8 bases in between. The CDR3 totals 13 residues. CDR3: CASSLRGVNEQFF. CDR3 bases: TGTGCCAGCAGCTTAAGGGGGGTCAATGAGCAGTTCTTC.

This clone was seen a handful of times. The rearrangement uses TRBV4-1 and TRBJ1-2; tentatively, D is TRBD1 (6 bases). The CDR3 runs 16 residues. CDR1 is MGHRA, CDR2 YSYEKL, per germline. V lost 2 bases and J lost 4, with 17 bases in between. CDR3 DNA sequence: TGCGCCAGCAGCCAAACCGGGACAAGGTGGACCTATGGCTACACCTTC. Protein: CASSQTGTRWTYGYTF.

The gene calls are TRBV9 and TRBJ2-3; D is undetermined. This CDR3 comprises 15 residues. CDR1 is SGDLS and CDR2 is YYNGEE in the germline V gene. V lost 0 bases to trimming and J lost 1 base, with 9 bases between them. The CDR3 region is CASSVGTWGTDTQYF. The CDR3 bases are TGTGCCAGCAGCGTAGGAACCTGGGGCACAGATACGCAGTATTTT.

V is TRBV2 and J is TRBJ2-7, with no clear D. Trimming removed 9 bases at V and 0 bases at J, with 18 bases between. The CDR3 loop spans 15 amino acids. Per germline, CDR1 SNHLY and CDR2 FYNNEI. CDR3 sequence (DNA): TGTGCCAGTACCCCCTCTTCGGCCCTCTCCTACGAGCAGTACTTC. It translates to CASTPSSALSYEQYF.

The genes are TRBV28 and TRBJ2-6; either TRBD1 or TRBD2 may supply D (5 bases each). The CDR3 is 16 residues long. CDR1 is MDHEN, CDR2 SYDVKM, per germline. Trimming pared 3 bases from V and 3 bases from J, leaving 12 bases between. CDR3 sequence: CASSFGGWGGANVLTF. In nucleotides, the CDR3 is TGTGCCAGCAGTTTTGGGGGTTGGGGTGGGGCCAACGTCCTGACTTTC.

The chain couples TRBV7-8 to TRBJ2-7; D is unresolved. This CDR3 is built from 12 residues. Trimming took 2 bases from V and 3 from J, leaving 5 bases between them. Germline V gene lookup returns CDR1 SGHVS and CDR2 FQNEAQ. The CDR3 spells CASSLTLYEQYF. The CDR3 region has the DNA TGTGCCAGCAGCTTAACCCTCTACGAGCAGTACTTC.

The chain couples TRBV6-5 to TRBJ2-5; TRBD1 might be the D (6 bases). The CDR3 covers 16 residues. In germline, CDR1 is MNHEY, CDR2 SVGAGI. V lost 3 bases and J 2 bases, leaving 16 bases between the germline ends. This CDR3 reads CASSYVAGELQETQYF. Here the CDR3 DNA reads TGTGCCAGCAGTTATGTGGCAGGGGAACTACAAGAGACCCAGTACTTC.

This clone was seen only a few times. The chain has TRBV7-2 and TRBJ1-5; D is uncertain. Germline V gene lookup returns CDR1 SGHTA and CDR2 FQGNSA. The CDR3 runs 13 residues. Trimming took off 1 base at V and 6 bases at J, with 7 bases between the two ends. CDR3 nucleotides: TGTGCCAGCAGCTTAGGACCGCGTCAGCCCCAGCATTTT. Residues: CASSLGPRQPQHF.

The CDR3 region has the DNA TGTGCCATCAGTGAGCCCCCTCTAGAGACCCAGTACTTC. Amino acid sequence: CAISEPPLETQYF. The genes are TRBV10-3 and TRBJ2-5; D is uncertain. Trimming took 2 bases from V and 4 from J, leaving 8 bases between them. Germline CDR1 and CDR2: ENHRY and SYGVKD. The CDR3 spans 13 residues.

The chain carries TRBV19 and TRBJ1-2; 7 nucleotides match TRBD1. With V trimmed by 2 bases and J by 5 bases, 8 bases remained unmatched. The CDR3 spans 15 residues. CDR1 and CDR2 (germline): LNHDA, SQIVND (reference sequence). The DNA of the CDR3 is TGTGCCAGTAGTATAAACCACAGGGGAACGTATGGCTACACCTTC. Translation: CASSINHRGTYGYTF.

The V and J genes are TRBV4-3 and TRBJ2-1, with 9 bases matching TRBD1. CDR1 is LGHNA and CDR2 is YSLEER in the germline V gene. This CDR3 contains 17 residues. V gave up 2 bases and J gave up 1 base; unmatched junction bases: 6. The CDR3 sequence is CASSQSPTGGSYNEQFF. The CDR3 DNA reads TGCGCCAGCAGCCAATCCCCGACAGGGGGGTCCTACAATGAGCAGTTCTTC.

In this sample, this clone turned up a few times. The genes are TRBV7-2 and TRBJ1-1; D not certain. V lost 1 base and J 11 bases, leaving 20 bases between the germline ends. Germline CDR1 reads SGHTA; CDR2 reads FQGNSA. The length of the CDR3 is 15 residues. Written as DNA, the CDR3 is TGTGCCAGCAGCTTAGTAGTATTTGGGGTTCTTCCTGCTTTCTTT. Protein sequence: CASSLVVFGVLPAFF.

This chain links TRBV9 with TRBJ1-3; 10 bases align to TRBD1. The CDR3 has 16 residues. Germline V lookup: CDR1 SGDLS, CDR2 YYNGEE. The V gene end was trimmed by 5 bases and the J gene end by 4 bases; junction bases not matched to a gene: 9. CDR3 sequence: CASRTGTGAAGNTIYF. In DNA, the CDR3 is TGTGCCAGCAGAACCGGGACAGGGGCCGCCGGAAACACCATATATTTT.

The sample holds a few counts of this clone. The chain combines TRBV11-2 with TRBJ2-7; 7 bases fit TRBD2. The trim removed 5 bases at V and 0 bases at J, leaving 7 bases unmatched. The CDR3 sequence is 15 residues long. Germline lookup yields CDR1 SGHAT and CDR2 FQNNGV. This chain's CDR3 is CASSVLAMSSYEQYF. The DNA of the CDR3 is TGTGCCAGCAGCGTACTAGCGATGAGCTCCTACGAGCAGTACTTC.

The chain couples TRBV1 to TRBJ1-5; no check of the table's D call, TRBD1, against the DNA was made. TRBV1 is termed a pseudogene. CDR3 length: 14 amino acids. The CDR3 loop is CTSSPDRDNQPQHF. CDR3 DNA sequence: TGCACCAGCAGCCCGGACAGGGACAATCAGCCCCAGCATTTT.

The chain employs TRBV11-2 and TRBJ2-5; D may be TRBD2 (6 bases). This CDR3 has 15 amino acids. V was clipped by 5 bases and J by 2 bases, with 15 bases between them. Germline V lookup: CDR1 SGHAT, CDR2 FQNNGV. CDR3 sequence: CASSRTIGGQETQYF. The CDR3, as DNA: TGTGCCAGCAGCCGTACGATCGGGGGACAAGAGACCCAGTACTTC.

The CDR3 sequence: CATSRVRGEKLFF. In DNA form, the CDR3 reads TGTGCCACCAGCAGAGTACGAGGGGAAAAACTGTTTTTT. The rearrangement uses TRBV15 and TRBJ1-4; D is unresolved. The CDR3 contains 13 residues. V lost 1 base and J 8 bases, leaving 8 bases between the germline ends. Germline values: CDR1 LNHNV, CDR2 YYDKDF (reference sequence). The full variable domain, its missing parts supplied by reference TRBV15 and TRBJ1-4, is DAMVIQNPRYQVTQFGKPVTLSCSQTLNHNVMYWYQQKSSQAPKLLFHYYDKDFNNEADTPDNFQSRRPNTSFCFLDIRSPGLGDTAMYLCATSRVRGEKLFFGSGTQLSVL.

The gene calls are TRBV28 and TRBJ1-1; D remains ambiguous. Germline CDR1 MDHEN, CDR2 SYDVKM. With 2 bases removed from V and 5 bases from J, the gap between germline ends came to 12 bases. This CDR3 region has 14 residues. In DNA form, the CDR3 reads TGTGCCAGCAGTTTAAGCAGGTCGGGAACTGAAGCTTTCTTT. Its translation: CASSLSRSGTEAFF.

The CDR3 reads CASKQGESYNSPLHF. DNA of the CDR3: TGTGCCAGCAAACAGGGTGAATCCTATAATTCACCCCTCCACTTT. The V and J genes are TRBV6-5 and TRBJ1-6; D is perhaps TRBD1 (6 bases). V lost 7 bases to trimming and J lost 1 base, with 11 bases between them. The CDR3 runs 15 residues. The germline gives CDR1 MNHEY, CDR2 SVGAGI.

As concerns this clone: A read error may account for a junction end that differs from germline. Other DNA sequences of this sample code for an identical CDR3. The CDR3 reads CASRRDYEQYF. The CDR3 bases are TGCGCCAGCCGACGAGACTACGAGCAGTACTTC. The chain combines TRBV25-1 with TRBJ2-7; no definite D call. Germline CDR1 and CDR2: MGHDK and SYGVNS. The CDR3 consists of 11 residues.

This clone occurred a few times. The CDR3 DNA reads as TGCGCCAGCAGCCAAGTAGCGGACTTGTCCTACGAGCAGTACTTC. Protein product: CASSQVADLSYEQYF. This chain joins TRBV4-1 and TRBJ2-7, with D possibly TRBD2 on 6 matching bases. CDR1 is MGHRA, CDR2 YSYEKL, per germline. CDR3 size: 15 residues. The V gene lost 1 base and the J gene lost 1 base, with 11 bases spanning the gap.

This clone showed up just once. The rearrangement links TRBV11-3 to TRBJ2-7; D not certain. This CDR3 is 13 amino acids long. V was pared by 1 base and J by 7 bases, with 11 bases between. From germline, CDR1 is SGHNT and CDR2 YENEEA. As DNA, the CDR3 is TGTGCCAGCAGCTTAGGTAGGGTTGAGGAGCAGTACTTC. Protein sequence: CASSLGRVEEQYF.

The genes are TRBV29-1 and TRBJ1-1; D is uncertain. The length of the CDR3 is 13 residues. V gave up 3 bases and J gave up 4 bases, with 12 bases separating them. The germline V gene has CDR1 SQVTM and CDR2 ANQGSEA. The CDR3 DNA sequence: TGCAGCGTTGAGGTCGATTGGGGCACTGAAGCTTTCTTT. Translating gives CSVEVDWGTEAFF. Full variable domain (outside the CDR3, taken from reference TRBV29-1 and TRBJ1-1): SAVISQKPSRDICQRGTSLTIQCQVDSQVTMMFWYRQQPGQSLTLIATANQGSEATYESGFVIDKFPISRPNLTFSTLTVSNMSPEDSSIYLCSVEVDWGTEAFFGQGTRLTVV.